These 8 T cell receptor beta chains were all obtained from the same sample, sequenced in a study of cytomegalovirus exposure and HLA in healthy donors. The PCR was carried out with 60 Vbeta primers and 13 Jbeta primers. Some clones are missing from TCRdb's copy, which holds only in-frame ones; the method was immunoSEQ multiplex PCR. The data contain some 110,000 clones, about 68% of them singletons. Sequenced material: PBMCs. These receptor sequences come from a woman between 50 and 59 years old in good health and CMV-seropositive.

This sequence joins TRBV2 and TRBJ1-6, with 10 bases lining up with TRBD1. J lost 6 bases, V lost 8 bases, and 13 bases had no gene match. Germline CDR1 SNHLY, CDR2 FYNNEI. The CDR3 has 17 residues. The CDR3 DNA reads TGTGCCAGCTTCTCCCCTCCGGGGACAGGGGTTAATTCACCCCTCCACTTT. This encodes CASFSPPGTGVNSPLHF.

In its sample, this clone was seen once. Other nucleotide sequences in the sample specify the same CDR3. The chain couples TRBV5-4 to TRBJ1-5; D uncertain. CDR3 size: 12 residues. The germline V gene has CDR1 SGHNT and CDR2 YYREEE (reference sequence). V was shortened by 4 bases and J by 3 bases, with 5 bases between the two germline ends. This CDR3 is CASSLYNQPQHF. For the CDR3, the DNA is TGTGCCAGCAGCCTCTACAATCAGCCCCAGCATTTT.

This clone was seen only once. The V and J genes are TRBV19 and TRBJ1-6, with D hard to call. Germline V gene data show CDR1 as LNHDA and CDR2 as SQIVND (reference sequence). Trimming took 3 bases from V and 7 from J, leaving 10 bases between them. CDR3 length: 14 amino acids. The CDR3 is CASSIVQLNSPLHF. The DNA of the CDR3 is TGTGCCAGTAGTATCGTCCAACTCAATTCACCCCTCCACTTT.

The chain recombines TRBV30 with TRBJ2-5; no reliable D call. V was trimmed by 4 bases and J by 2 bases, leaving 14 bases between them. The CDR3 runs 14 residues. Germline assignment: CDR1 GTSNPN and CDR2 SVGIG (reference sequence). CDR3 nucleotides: TGTGCCTGGAATCCCGCAGGATTTCAAGAGACCCAGTACTTC. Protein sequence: CAWNPAGFQETQYF.

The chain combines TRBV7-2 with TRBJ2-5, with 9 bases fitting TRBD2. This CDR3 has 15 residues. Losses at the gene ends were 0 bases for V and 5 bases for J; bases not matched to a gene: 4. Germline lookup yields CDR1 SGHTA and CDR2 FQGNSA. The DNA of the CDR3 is TGTGCCAGCAGCTTAGCTGCGCGGGAGGGGGAGACCCAGTACTTC. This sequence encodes CASSLAAREGETQYF.

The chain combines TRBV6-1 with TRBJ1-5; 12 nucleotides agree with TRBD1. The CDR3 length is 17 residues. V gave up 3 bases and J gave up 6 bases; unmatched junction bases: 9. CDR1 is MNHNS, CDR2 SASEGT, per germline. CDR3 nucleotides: TGTGCCAGCAGTGAGGCTGGGACAGGGGGCGCGGGTCAGCCCCAGCATTTT. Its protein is CASSEAGTGGAGQPQHF.

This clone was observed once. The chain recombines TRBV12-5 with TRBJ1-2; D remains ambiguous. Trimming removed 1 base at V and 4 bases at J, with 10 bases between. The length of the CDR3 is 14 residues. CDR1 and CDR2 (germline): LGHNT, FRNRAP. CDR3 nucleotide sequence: TGTGCTAGTGGTTTGGCGGGAGCTCCCTATGGCTACACCTTC. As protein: CASGLAGAPYGYTF.

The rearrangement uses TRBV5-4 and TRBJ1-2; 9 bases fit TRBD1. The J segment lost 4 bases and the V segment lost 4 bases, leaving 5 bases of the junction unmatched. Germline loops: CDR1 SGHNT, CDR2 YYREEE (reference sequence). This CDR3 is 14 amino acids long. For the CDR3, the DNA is TGTGCCAGCAGCCCTGGACAGGGGATCTATGGCTACACCTTC. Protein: CASSPGQGIYGYTF.